The clone carrying this T cell receptor beta chain was counted many times. Its antigen is not identified. These data belong to a study of prognosis after radiotherapy for stage I lung cancer. General study results and limits: Unique TCR clone counts went down once patients had stereotactic body radiation therapy, median about 10,000 versus 6,900.

Two-round multiplex PCR on genomic DNA was the method by which TCR beta CDR3 was amplified. Primers specific to each TRBV and TRBJ gene drove first-round PCR. TCRdb fed the multiplex PCR reads into MiXCR, producing one record per CDR3 protein. The sample has 20,000 to 25,000 distinct CDR3 sequences, around two fifths seen once. The V segment lost 1 base and the J segment 3 bases; nucleotides outside the gene matches: 11. The CDR3 length is 19 residues. The germline CDR1 and CDR2 sequences are SGHTA and FQGNSA. This receptor was taken from a donor over 45 with non-small cell lung cancer. The rearrangement uses TRBV7-2 and TRBJ2-6, with TRBD2 matching over 8 bases. This sample comprised PBMCs, obtained before or after stereotactic body radiation therapy (not recorded which). The CDR3 here is CASSLVYGGGTFGANVLTF. CDR3 DNA sequence: TGTGCCAGCAGCTTAGTCTACGGGGGGGGAACGTTTGGGGCCAACGTCCTGACTTTC.